This T cell receptor (beta chain) was sequenced for a study of Graves' ophthalmopathy and Graves' hyperthyroidism. The sequenced template was RNA, covering the TCR beta CDR3 region. A first-round RT-PCR used HTBI primers, followed by a second-round multiplex PCR. TCRdb recomputed calls from the multiplex PCR reads with MiXCR, one row per CDR3 protein. Here the sample spans approximately 500,000 distinct CDR3 sequences, approximately 15% being singletons. This clonotype appeared many times. V lost 7 bases and J 4 bases, leaving 16 bases between the germline ends. The CDR3 extends over 15 amino acids. The germline CDR1 and CDR2 sequences are MNHNS and SASEGT.

The receptor comes from a woman in her 30s with Graves' ophthalmopathy. The chain links TRBV6-1 to TRBJ2-2, with D possibly matching TRBD2 (5 bases). Sequenced sample: blood. CDR3 amino acids: CASTGGHRGTGELFF. DNA for the CDR3: TGTGCCAGCACTGGAGGCCATCGAGGCACCGGGGAGCTGTTTTTT.